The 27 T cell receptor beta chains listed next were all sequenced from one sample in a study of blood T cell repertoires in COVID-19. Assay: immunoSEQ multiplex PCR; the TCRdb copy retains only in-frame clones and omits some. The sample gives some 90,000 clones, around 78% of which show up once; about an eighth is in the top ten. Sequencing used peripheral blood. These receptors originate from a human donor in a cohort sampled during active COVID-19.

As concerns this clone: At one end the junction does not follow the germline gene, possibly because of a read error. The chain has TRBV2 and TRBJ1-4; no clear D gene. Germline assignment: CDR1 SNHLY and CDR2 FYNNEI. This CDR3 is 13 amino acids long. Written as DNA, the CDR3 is TGTGCCAGCAGGGAGGATCGAGACGGCCCATGGCTTTTT. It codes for CASREDRDGPWLF. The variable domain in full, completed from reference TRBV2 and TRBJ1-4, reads EPEVTQTPSHQVTQMGQEVILRCVPISNHLYFYWYRQILGQKVEFLVSFYNNEISEKSEIFDDQFSVERPDGSNFTLKIRSTKLEDSAMYFCASREDRDGPWLFGSGTQLSVL.

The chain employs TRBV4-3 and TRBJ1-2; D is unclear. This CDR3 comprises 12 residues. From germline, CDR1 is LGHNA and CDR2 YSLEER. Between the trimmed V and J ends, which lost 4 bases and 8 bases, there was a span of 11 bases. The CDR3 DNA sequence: TGCGCCAGCAGCCGTGATAGCCGGGGCTACACCTTC. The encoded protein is CASSRDSRGYTF.

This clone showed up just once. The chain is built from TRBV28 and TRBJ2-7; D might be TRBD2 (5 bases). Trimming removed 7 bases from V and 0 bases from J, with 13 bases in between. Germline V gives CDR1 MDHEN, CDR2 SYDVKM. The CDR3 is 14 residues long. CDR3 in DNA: TGTGCCAGCAACCTATTACGGGACTCCTACGAGCAGTACTTC. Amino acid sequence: CASNLLRDSYEQYF.

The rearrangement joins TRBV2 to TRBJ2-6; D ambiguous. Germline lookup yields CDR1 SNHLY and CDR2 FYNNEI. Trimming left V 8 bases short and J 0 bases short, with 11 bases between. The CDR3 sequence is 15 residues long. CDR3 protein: CASVLTVSGANVLTF. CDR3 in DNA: TGTGCCAGCGTGCTAACAGTCTCTGGGGCCAACGTCCTGACTTTC.

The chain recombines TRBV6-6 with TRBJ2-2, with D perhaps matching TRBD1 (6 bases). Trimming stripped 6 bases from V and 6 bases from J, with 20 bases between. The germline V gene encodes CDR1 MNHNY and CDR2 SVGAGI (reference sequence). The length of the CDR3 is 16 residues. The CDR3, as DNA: TGTGCCAGCAGACACTTGGACAGCCCACACGCCGGGGAGCTGTTTTTT. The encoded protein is CASRHLDSPHAGELFF.

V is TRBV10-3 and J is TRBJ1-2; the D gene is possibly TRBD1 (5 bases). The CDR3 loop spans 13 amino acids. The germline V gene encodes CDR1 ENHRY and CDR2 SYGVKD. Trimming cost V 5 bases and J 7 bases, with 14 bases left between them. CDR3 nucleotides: TGTGCCATCAGTCAGACGGGGGATCTTGGCTACACCTTC. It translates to CAISQTGDLGYTF.

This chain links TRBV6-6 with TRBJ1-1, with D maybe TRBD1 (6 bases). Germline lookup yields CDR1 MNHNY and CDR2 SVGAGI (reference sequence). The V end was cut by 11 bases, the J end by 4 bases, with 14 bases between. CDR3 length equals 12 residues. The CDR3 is CALKGGSTEAFF. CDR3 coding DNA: TGTGCCTTAAAAGGGGGTAGCACTGAAGCTTTCTTT.

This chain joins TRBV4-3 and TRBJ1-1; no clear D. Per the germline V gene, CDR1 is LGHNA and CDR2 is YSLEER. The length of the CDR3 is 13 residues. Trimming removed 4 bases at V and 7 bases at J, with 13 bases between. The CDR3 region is CASSRRIRGEAFF. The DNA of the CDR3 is TGCGCCAGCAGCCGGAGAATACGCGGTGAAGCTTTCTTT.

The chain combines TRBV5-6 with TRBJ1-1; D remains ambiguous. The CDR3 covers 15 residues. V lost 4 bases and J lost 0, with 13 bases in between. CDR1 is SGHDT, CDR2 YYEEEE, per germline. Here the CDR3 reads CASSAAGILNTEAFF. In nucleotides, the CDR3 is TGTGCCAGCAGCGCCGCGGGGATATTGAACACTGAAGCTTTCTTT.

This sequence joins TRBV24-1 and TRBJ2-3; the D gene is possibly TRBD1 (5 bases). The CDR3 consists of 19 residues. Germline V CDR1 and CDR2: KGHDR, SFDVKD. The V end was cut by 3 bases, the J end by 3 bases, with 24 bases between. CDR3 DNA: TGTGCCACCAGTGATCCACGGACGGGCAGGGAATTTTTGACAGATACGCAGTATTTT. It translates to CATSDPRTGREFLTDTQYF.

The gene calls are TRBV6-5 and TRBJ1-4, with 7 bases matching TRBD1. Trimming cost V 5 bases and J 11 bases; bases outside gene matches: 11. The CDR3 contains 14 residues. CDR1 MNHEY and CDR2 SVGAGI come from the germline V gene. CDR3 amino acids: CASSNPGTVVKLFF. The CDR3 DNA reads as TGTGCCAGCAGTAACCCCGGGACAGTCGTGAAACTGTTTTTT.

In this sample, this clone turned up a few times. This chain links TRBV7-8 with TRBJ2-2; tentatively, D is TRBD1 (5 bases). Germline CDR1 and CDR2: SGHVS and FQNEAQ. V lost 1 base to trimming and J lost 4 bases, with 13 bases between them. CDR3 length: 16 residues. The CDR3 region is CASSLVIQGGTGELFF. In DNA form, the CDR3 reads TGTGCCAGCAGCTTAGTGATCCAGGGTGGCACCGGGGAGCTGTTTTTT. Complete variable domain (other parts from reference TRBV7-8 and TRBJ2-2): GAGVSQSPRYKVAKRGQDVALRCDPISGHVSLFWYQQALGQGPEFLTYFQNEAQLDKSGLPSDRFFAERPEGSVSTLKIQRTQQEDSAVYLCASSLVIQGGTGELFFGEGSRLTVL.

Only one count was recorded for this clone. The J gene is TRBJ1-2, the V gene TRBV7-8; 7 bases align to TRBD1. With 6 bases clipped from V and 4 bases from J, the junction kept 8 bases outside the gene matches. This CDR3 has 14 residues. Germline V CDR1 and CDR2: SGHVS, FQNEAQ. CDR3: CASRSTAGGYGYTF. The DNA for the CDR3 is TGTGCCAGCAGGTCCACAGCAGGGGGCTATGGCTACACCTTC.

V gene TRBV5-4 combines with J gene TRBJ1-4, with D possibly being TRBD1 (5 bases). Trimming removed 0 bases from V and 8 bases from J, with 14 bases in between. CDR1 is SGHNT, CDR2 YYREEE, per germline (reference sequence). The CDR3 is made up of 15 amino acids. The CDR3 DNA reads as TGTGCCAGCAGCTTGGATCCGGACGGGGGGGAAAAACTGTTTTTT. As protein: CASSLDPDGGEKLFF.

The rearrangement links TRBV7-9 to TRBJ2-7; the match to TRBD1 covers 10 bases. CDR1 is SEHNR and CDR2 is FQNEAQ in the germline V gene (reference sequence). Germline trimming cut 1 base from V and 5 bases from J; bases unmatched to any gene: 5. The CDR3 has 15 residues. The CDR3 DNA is TGTGCCAGCAGCTTAGGGGCCGGGACAGGGGACGAGCAGTACTTC. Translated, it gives CASSLGAGTGDEQYF. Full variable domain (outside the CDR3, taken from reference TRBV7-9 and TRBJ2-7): DTGVSQNPRHKITKRGQNVTFRCDPISEHNRLYWYRQTLGQGPEFLTYFQNEAQLEKSRLLSDRFSAERPKGSFSTLEIQRTEQGDSAMYLCASSLGAGTGDEQYFGPGTRLTVT.

This CDR3 is CASSIMSGATEAFF. CDR3 bases: TGTGCCAGCAGCATTATGTCAGGGGCTACTGAAGCTTTCTTT. This chain uses TRBV5-5 with TRBJ1-1; maybe TRBD1 (6 bases). The CDR3 totals 14 residues. CDR1 and CDR2 from the germline V gene are SGHKS and YYEKEE (reference sequence). Trimming took off 4 bases at V and 5 bases at J, with 15 bases between the two ends.

The CDR3 sequence: CAWDTGVHYEQYF. Here the CDR3 DNA reads TGTGCCTGGGACACAGGGGTTCACTACGAGCAGTACTTC. The rearrangement uses TRBV30 and TRBJ2-7; 7 bases agree with TRBD1. Per the germline V gene, CDR1 is GTSNPN and CDR2 is SVGIG (reference sequence). The CDR3 loop spans 13 amino acids. The V segment lost 5 bases and the J segment 3 bases; nucleotides outside the gene matches: 7.

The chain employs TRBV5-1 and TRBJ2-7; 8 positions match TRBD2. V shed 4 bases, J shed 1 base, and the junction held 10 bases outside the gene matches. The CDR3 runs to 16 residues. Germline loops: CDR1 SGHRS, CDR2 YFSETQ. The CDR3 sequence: CASSPLGSGGSYEQYF. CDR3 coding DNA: TGCGCCAGCAGCCCCCTGGGCAGCGGGGGTTCCTACGAGCAGTACTTC.

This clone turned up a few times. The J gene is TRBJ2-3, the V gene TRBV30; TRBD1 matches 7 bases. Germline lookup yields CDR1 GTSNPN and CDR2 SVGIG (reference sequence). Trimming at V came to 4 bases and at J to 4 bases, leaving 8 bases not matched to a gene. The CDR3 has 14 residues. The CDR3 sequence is CAWTDRRGADTQYF. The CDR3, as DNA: TGTGCCTGGACGGACAGGCGTGGTGCAGATACGCAGTATTTT.

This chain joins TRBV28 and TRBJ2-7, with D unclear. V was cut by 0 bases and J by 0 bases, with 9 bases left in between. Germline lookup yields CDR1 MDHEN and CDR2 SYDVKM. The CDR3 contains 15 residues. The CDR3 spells CASSLWGRSSYEQYF. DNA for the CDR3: TGTGCCAGCAGTTTATGGGGCAGAAGCTCCTACGAGCAGTACTTC.

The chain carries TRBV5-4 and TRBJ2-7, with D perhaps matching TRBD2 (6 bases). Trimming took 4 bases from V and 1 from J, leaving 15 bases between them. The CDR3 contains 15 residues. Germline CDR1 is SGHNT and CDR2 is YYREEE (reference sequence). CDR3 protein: CASSAGSSVSYEQYF. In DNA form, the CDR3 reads TGTGCCAGCAGCGCCGGGAGTTCCGTTTCCTACGAGCAGTACTTC.

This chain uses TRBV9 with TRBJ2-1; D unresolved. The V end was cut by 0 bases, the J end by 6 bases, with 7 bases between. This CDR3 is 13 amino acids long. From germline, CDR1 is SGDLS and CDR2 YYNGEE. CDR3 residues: CASSVAPGNEQFF. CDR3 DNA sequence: TGTGCCAGCAGCGTAGCCCCAGGCAATGAGCAGTTCTTC.

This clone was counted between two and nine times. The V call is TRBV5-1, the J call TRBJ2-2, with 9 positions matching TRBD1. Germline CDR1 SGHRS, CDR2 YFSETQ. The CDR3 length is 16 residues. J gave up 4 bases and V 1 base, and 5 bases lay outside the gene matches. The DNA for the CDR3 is TGCGCCAGCAGCTTGTCGGGACAGGGTGGCACCGGGGAGCTGTTTTTT. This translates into CASSLSGQGGTGELFF.

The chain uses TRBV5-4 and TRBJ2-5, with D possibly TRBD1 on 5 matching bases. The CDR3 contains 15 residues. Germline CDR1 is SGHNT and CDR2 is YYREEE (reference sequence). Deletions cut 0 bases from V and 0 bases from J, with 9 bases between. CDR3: CASSLEGVYQETQYF. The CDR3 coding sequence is TGTGCCAGCAGCTTGGAAGGGGTGTACCAAGAGACCCAGTACTTC.

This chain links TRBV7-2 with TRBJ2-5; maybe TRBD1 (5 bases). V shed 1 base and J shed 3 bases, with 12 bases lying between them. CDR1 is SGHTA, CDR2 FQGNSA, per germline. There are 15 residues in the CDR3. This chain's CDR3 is CASSLGGAQEETQYF. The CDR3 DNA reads TGTGCCAGCAGCTTAGGTGGGGCGCAGGAAGAGACCCAGTACTTC.

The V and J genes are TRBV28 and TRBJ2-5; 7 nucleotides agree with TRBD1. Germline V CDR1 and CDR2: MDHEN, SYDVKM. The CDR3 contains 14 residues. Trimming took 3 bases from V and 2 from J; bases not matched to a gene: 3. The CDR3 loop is CASSLLTGQETQYF. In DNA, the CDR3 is TGTGCCAGCAGTTTGTTGACAGGGCAAGAGACCCAGTACTTC.

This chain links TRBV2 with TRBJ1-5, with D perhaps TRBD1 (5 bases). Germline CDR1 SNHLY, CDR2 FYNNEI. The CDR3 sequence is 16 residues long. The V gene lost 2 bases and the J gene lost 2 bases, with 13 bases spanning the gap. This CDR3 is CASSELLGVGNQPQHF. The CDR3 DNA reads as TGTGCCAGCAGTGAACTTTTAGGGGTAGGCAATCAGCCCCAGCATTTT.